These 30 T cell receptor beta chains came from one sample sequenced in a study of T cell clonotyping in hematopoietic cell transplantation. Using immunoSEQ multiplex PCR, the repertoire was profiled, and TCRdb retains in-frame clones only, with some absent. The sample holds about 9,300 clones, more than 80% seen once. The source material was PBMCs, sampled at the time of graft-versus-host disease after allogeneic stem cell transplant. The receptors originated from a male patient aged 55-69 years who had an allogeneic stem cell transplant from an unrelated donor, so the T cells may come from the graft donor. Some clones in this sample may be carry-over from other donors' samples.

This chain joins TRBV9 and TRBJ1-4; D remains ambiguous. CDR3 length: 12 amino acids. V was clipped by 4 bases and J by 8 bases, with 9 bases between them. Germline V gene lookup returns CDR1 SGDLS and CDR2 YYNGEE. The CDR3 sequence is CASSRVGEKLFF. The CDR3 coding sequence is TGTGCCAGCAGCCGCGTGGGGGAAAAACTGTTTTTT.

CDR3 nucleotide sequence: TGTGCCAGCAGCTTTCCGTTTGAGTACGTTGGCTACACCTTC. It codes for CASSFPFEYVGYTF. This rearrangement joins TRBV5-6 to TRBJ1-2, with D hard to call. The CDR3 covers 14 residues. Between the trimmed V and J ends, which lost 2 bases and 7 bases, there was a span of 15 bases. Germline V gives CDR1 SGHDT, CDR2 YYEEEE.

This clone was counted once. The chain carries TRBV29-1 and TRBJ2-5; 8 nucleotides agree with TRBD1. CDR1 and CDR2 (germline): SQVTM, ANQGSEA. This CDR3 is built from 13 residues. V dropped 7 bases and J dropped 2; count of bases not matched to a gene: 6. Written as DNA, the CDR3 is TGCAGCGGTGGACAGGGCCCTCAAGAGACCCAGTACTTC. Amino acid sequence: CSGGQGPQETQYF.

This clone was seen a few times. The chain employs TRBV6-4 and TRBJ2-3, with 7 nucleotides matching TRBD2. The germline gives CDR1 MRHNA, CDR2 SNTAGT. V was pared by 0 bases and J by 3 bases, with 6 bases of the junction left unmatched. The CDR3 has 16 amino acids. CDR3 sequence (DNA): TGTGCCAGCAGTGACTCGTCTGGGGGGGGGACAGATACGCAGTATTTT. Translation gives CASSDSSGGGTDTQYF.

The rearrangement links TRBV2 to TRBJ2-3; 8 bases are shared with TRBD2. The junction had 2 bases not matched to a gene; V was cut back by 7 bases and J by 2 bases. Germline V gene sequence: CDR1 SNHLY, CDR2 FYNNEI. This CDR3 spans 13 amino acids. CDR3 region: CASTSGYTDTQYF. The CDR3 region has the DNA TGTGCCAGCACTAGCGGGTACACAGATACGCAGTATTTT.

This chain uses TRBV7-9 with TRBJ2-7, with a tentative D call TRBD1 (6 bases). CDR1 is SEHNR and CDR2 is FQNEAQ in the germline V gene (reference sequence). The CDR3 has 15 amino acids. V was pared by 11 bases and J by 3 bases, with 23 bases between. The CDR3 DNA reads as TGTGCCGGCCAATCGGATACAGGGTCCATCTACGAGCAGTACTTC. It translates to CAGQSDTGSIYEQYF.

The chain joins TRBV13 to TRBJ2-7; 9 nucleotides match TRBD1. CDR3 length equals 13 residues. In germline, CDR1 is PRHDT, CDR2 FYEKMQ (reference sequence). Germline trimming cut 1 base from V and 6 bases from J; bases unmatched to any gene: 1. The CDR3, as DNA: TGTGCCAGCAGCTTAGACAGGGGGCCCGAGCAGTACTTC. Residues: CASSLDRGPEQYF.

The chain couples TRBV7-9 to TRBJ2-5; a weak D match, TRBD2 (5 bases). The CDR3 covers 15 residues. The V and J ends lost 4 bases and 5 bases respectively, with 17 bases between them. Per germline, CDR1 SEHNR and CDR2 FQNEAQ (reference sequence). The CDR3 DNA reads as TGTGCCAGCAGCTCCTACAGCGGAGAATCCGAGACCCAGTACTTC. It is translated as CASSSYSGESETQYF.

The chain uses TRBV5-1 and TRBJ1-2, with D perhaps matching TRBD1 (6 bases). The ends were cut back, 4 bases at V and 5 bases at J, with 18 bases in the middle. CDR1 is SGHRS and CDR2 is YFSETQ in the germline V gene. The CDR3 spans 15 residues. The CDR3 sequence: CASSNVTGMKYGYTF. The CDR3 DNA reads as TGCGCCAGCAGCAACGTTACAGGGATGAAATATGGCTACACCTTC.

The V gene is TRBV2, the J gene TRBJ1-4; 8 nucleotides line up with TRBD1. The V gene's germline CDR1 is SNHLY and CDR2 FYNNEI. The junction had 3 bases not matched to a gene; V was cut back by 4 bases and J by 11 bases. This CDR3 is built from 12 residues. The CDR3 here is CASSGDRGKLFF. DNA of the CDR3: TGTGCCAGCAGTGGAGACAGGGGTAAACTGTTTTTT.

The CDR3 bases are TGTGCCAGCAGCACTATCCTAAGGGGCGAGCAGTACTTC. Translated: CASSTILRGEQYF. The chain employs TRBV21-1 and TRBJ2-7; the table's TRBD1 call for D was not verified on the DNA. TRBV21-1 represents a pseudogene. The CDR3 has 13 amino acids.

This chain joins TRBV4-3 and TRBJ1-3, with D possibly being TRBD1 (5 bases). V was pared by 1 base and J by 0 bases, with 19 bases between. The length of the CDR3 is 19 residues. Germline values: CDR1 LGHNA, CDR2 YSLEER. The CDR3 nucleotides are TGCGCCAGCAGCCAAGCCTTCGGGGCCGGGGGTAGCTCTGGAAACACCATATATTTT. Protein product: CASSQAFGAGGSSGNTIYF.

V is TRBV6-5 and J is TRBJ2-7; D remains unclear. Per germline, CDR1 MNHEY and CDR2 SVGAGI. The length of the CDR3 is 12 residues. V shed 0 bases and J shed 5 bases, with 5 bases lying between them. The CDR3 DNA reads TGTGCCAGCAGTTACTCAATGCACGAGCAGTACTTC. This codes for CASSYSMHEQYF.

This clone was seen only once. The chain employs TRBV29-1 and TRBJ2-7; 9 nucleotides align to TRBD1. V trimming: 4 bases; J trimming: 3 bases; junction bases outside the gene matches: 7. The germline V gene has CDR1 SQVTM and CDR2 ANQGSEA. This CDR3 contains 14 residues. CDR3 amino acids: CSVAMGQGYYEQYF. The CDR3 coding sequence is TGCAGCGTTGCTATGGGACAGGGATACTACGAGCAGTACTTC.

The chain couples TRBV7-2 to TRBJ2-3, with TRBD2 identical over 8 bases. The V segment lost 1 base and the J segment 4 bases; nucleotides outside the gene matches: 10. CDR1 and CDR2 (germline): SGHTA, FQGNSA. CDR3 length: 17 amino acids. In nucleotides, the CDR3 is TGTGCCAGCAGCTTAGGGCTAGCGGGTAGGGCGTCAGATACGCAGTATTTT. This gives the protein CASSLGLAGRASDTQYF. Full variable domain (rest looked up from reference TRBV7-2 and TRBJ2-3): GAGVSQSPSNKVTEKGKDVELRCDPISGHTALYWYRQSLGQGLEFLIYFQGNSAPDKSGLPSDRFSAERTGGSVSTLTIQRTQQEDSAVYLCASSLGLAGRASDTQYFGPGTRLTVL.

This chain joins TRBV29-1 and TRBJ1-1; possible D gene TRBD1, 5 bases. The CDR3 length is 14 residues. Germline CDR1 and CDR2: SQVTM and ANQGSEA. V lost 5 bases to trimming and J lost 0 bases, with 13 bases between them. DNA for the CDR3: TGCAGCGTTTGGGGCAGCTCGATGAACACTGAAGCTTTCTTT. It translates to CSVWGSSMNTEAFF.

CDR3 DNA sequence: TGTGCCAGCAGCAGACAGGGGGCGAACGAAAAACTGTTTTTT. Translated: CASSRQGANEKLFF. This chain links TRBV5-6 with TRBJ1-4, with 10 bases lining up with TRBD1. This CDR3 comprises 14 residues. CDR1 and CDR2 (germline): SGHDT, YYEEEE. The V segment lost 4 bases and the J segment 8 bases; nucleotides outside the gene matches: 5.

This clone was seen a few times. The genes are TRBV6-5 and TRBJ1-2; D may be TRBD1 (5 bases). V dropped 5 bases and J dropped 7 bases, with 20 bases sitting between them. There are 15 residues in the CDR3. Germline lookup yields CDR1 MNHEY and CDR2 SVGAGI. This chain's CDR3 is CASSPLERGGSGYTF. CDR3 bases: TGTGCCAGCAGTCCGCTTGAGCGGGGGGGTAGTGGCTACACCTTC.

The chain uses TRBV5-1 and TRBJ2-3; perhaps D is TRBD1 or TRBD2 (5 bases each). The germline V gene has CDR1 SGHRS and CDR2 YFSETQ. The CDR3 extends over 13 amino acids. V lost 3 bases, J lost 2 bases, and 7 bases lay in between. CDR3 sequence reads: CASSWGYTDTQYF. The CDR3 DNA reads TGCGCCAGCAGCTGGGGGTACACAGATACGCAGTATTTT.

The chain is built from TRBV18 and TRBJ2-5; 7 nucleotides line up with TRBD1. With V trimmed by 5 bases and J by 4 bases, 7 bases remained unmatched. This CDR3 has 14 residues. The germline V gene encodes CDR1 KGHSH and CDR2 LQKENI. CDR3 sequence (DNA): TGTGCCAGCTCATCAACAGGGGTCGGAGAGACCCAGTACTTC. Amino acid sequence: CASSSTGVGETQYF.

The chain couples TRBV14 to TRBJ2-1, with D possibly matching TRBD1 (5 bases). Trimming removed 1 base from V and 3 bases from J, with 7 bases in between. Germline CDR1 SGHDN, CDR2 FVKESK. The CDR3 spans 14 residues. Written as DNA, the CDR3 is TGTGCCAGCAGCCAAGTTCAGGGCTACAATGAGCAGTTCTTC. Its translation is CASSQVQGYNEQFF.

The chain joins TRBV27 to TRBJ1-6; a weak D match, TRBD1 (6 bases). The ends were cut back, 2 bases at V and 5 bases at J, with 7 bases in the middle. CDR1 is MNHEY and CDR2 is SMNVEV in the germline V gene (reference sequence). The CDR3 is made up of 14 amino acids. The CDR3 loop reads CASSLTGNNSPLHF. CDR3 sequence (DNA): TGTGCCAGCAGTTTAACAGGGAATAATTCACCCCTCCACTTT.

This clone appeared a single time. The CDR3 nucleotides are TGCGCCAGCAGCTTGGAATTTACAGGGAAGCCCTCCTACGAGCAGTACTTC. This gives the protein CASSLEFTGKPSYEQYF. This sequence joins TRBV5-1 and TRBJ2-7, with a possible D match to TRBD1 (6 bases). CDR1 and CDR2 (germline): SGHRS, YFSETQ. This CDR3 comprises 17 residues. Trimming took 0 bases from V and 0 from J, leaving 16 bases between them.

The rearrangement joins TRBV29-1 to TRBJ2-7, with D tentatively TRBD2 (5 bases). The CDR3 spans 13 residues. V lost 4 bases and J 2 bases, leaving 12 bases between the germline ends. Germline V lookup: CDR1 SQVTM, CDR2 ANQGSEA. CDR3 region: CSVGPDYPYEQYF. Here the CDR3 DNA reads TGCAGCGTTGGGCCAGACTATCCCTACGAGCAGTACTTC.

V usage is TRBV6-1 and J usage is TRBJ2-7; 7 bases are a match to TRBD1. The germline CDR1 and CDR2 sequences are MNHNS and SASEGT. V gave up 4 bases and J gave up 0 bases; unmatched junction bases: 12. The CDR3 length is 17 residues. The CDR3 loop reads CASSASKSRGISYEQYF. CDR3 DNA sequence: TGTGCCAGCAGTGCCAGCAAATCCAGGGGGATCTCCTACGAGCAGTACTTC.

This chain connects TRBV2 to TRBJ1-5, with D maybe TRBD1 (6 bases). V dropped 6 bases and J dropped 3 bases, with 15 bases sitting between them. The germline gives CDR1 SNHLY, CDR2 FYNNEI. This CDR3 comprises 15 residues. In DNA, the CDR3 is TGTGCCAGCAGACCCGGGACATCAGTCAATCAGCCCCAGCATTTT. The encoded protein is CASRPGTSVNQPQHF.

This clone counts as medium-sized. The chain links TRBV19 to TRBJ2-3; D perhaps matches TRBD1 (6 bases). Germline V CDR1 and CDR2: LNHDA, SQIVND (reference sequence). This CDR3 contains 16 residues. V was pared by 2 bases and J by 0 bases, with 12 bases between. CDR3 bases: TGTGCCAGTAGTATAAATGACAGGTTGAGCACAGATACGCAGTATTTT. This translates into CASSINDRLSTDTQYF.

V usage is TRBV5-4 and J usage is TRBJ2-3, with D unresolved. CDR1 is SGHNT, CDR2 YYREEE, per germline (reference sequence). Trimming took off 1 base at V and 1 base at J, with 10 bases between the two ends. The CDR3 is made up of 15 amino acids. The CDR3 DNA is TGTGCCAGCAGCTTGCCCGGGTTGGGCACAGATACGCAGTATTTT. Amino acid sequence: CASSLPGLGTDTQYF.

The chain has TRBV5-6 and TRBJ2-1; 12 positions match TRBD2. CDR1 and CDR2 (germline): SGHDT, YYEEEE. V dropped 0 bases and J dropped 11; count of bases not matched to a gene: 9. The CDR3 runs to 16 residues. CDR3 protein: CASSLGLAGAGGKQFF. CDR3 in DNA: TGTGCCAGCAGCTTGGGACTAGCGGGGGCCGGCGGAAAGCAGTTCTTC.

The chain combines TRBV27 with TRBJ1-4; D is undetermined. Germline V gives CDR1 MNHEY, CDR2 SMNVEV (reference sequence). The CDR3 loop spans 13 amino acids. Trimming pared 5 bases from V and 7 bases from J, leaving 11 bases between. The CDR3 loop reads CASSRSRVEKLFF. The CDR3 DNA reads TGTGCCAGCAGTCGCTCACGAGTTGAAAAACTGTTTTTT.